A selection of T cell receptor beta chains follows, all from one sample in a study of T cells in Graves' hyperthyroidism and ophthalmopathy. TCRdb reprocessed the multiplex PCR reads via MiXCR and lists one record per CDR3 protein. This repertoire shows 600,000 to 800,000 distinct CDR3 sequences, just over 35% found once; its top ten account for approximately 31%. The sample comprised blood. The source is a woman in her thirties or forties with Graves' hyperthyroidism. CDR3s include the opening cysteine and the closing phenylalanine or tryptophan. Each record gives: J gene, D gene, V gene, clone size, CDR3 DNA, CDR3 protein. A D gene is named only where the DNA matches it firmly. Size is stated for part of the rows, as once, few or many counts, or as a class when the clone is expanded.

>TRBJ2-7|TRBD1|TRBV2|-
TGTGCCAGCACCGAAGGACAGGGGGTACGCGAGCAGTACTTC
CASTEGQGVREQYF
>TRBJ1-2|-|TRBV7-6|-
TGTGCCAGCAGCTCACGGGGCTCCTATGGCTACACCTTC
CASSSRGSYGYTF
>TRBJ1-5|TRBD1|TRBV19|few
TGTGCCAGTAGTATTGGGGCACAGGGGGGTCAGCCCCAGCATTTT
CASSIGAQGGQPQHF
>TRBJ2-7|TRBD2|TRBV7-9|many
TGTGCCAGCAGCTCATATGGACTAGCGGCGGACGAGCAGTACTTC
CASSSYGLAADEQYF
>TRBJ2-6|-|TRBV7-2|once
TGTGCCAGCAGCTCGACAGGCGTCATGCCCTCTGGGGCCAATGTCCTGACTTTC
CASSSTGVMPSGANVLTF
>TRBJ2-7|-|TRBV20-1|many
TGCAGTGCTGGAGGGACATTTCTGGGGGAGCAGTACTTC
CSAGGTFLGEQYF
>TRBJ1-2|-|TRBV29-1|-
TGCAGCGTTGAAGGGGGAGGAGGCTACACCTTC
CSVEGGGGYTF
>TRBJ2-7|-|TRBV29-1|-
TGCAGCCTTGCTAGTTACGAGCAGTACTTC
CSLASYEQYF
>TRBJ2-7|-|TRBV12-3/TRBV12-4|-
TGTGCCAGCAGCCTGGGTTTGAAGGCGTTCGTTGGGGAGCAGTACTTC
CASSLGLKAFVGEQYF
>TRBJ2-7|TRBD2|TRBV12-3/TRBV12-4|-
TGTGCCAGCAGTCGAGGACTAGTCGAGTTATACGAGCAGTACTTC
CASSRGLVELYEQYF
>TRBJ2-5|TRBD1|TRBV15|-
TGTGCCACCAGCAGTTCACAGGGGGCAGAGACCCAGTACTTC
CATSSSQGAETQYF
>TRBJ2-3|TRBD2|TRBV19|-
TGTGCCAGTAGTAGATCGAGCGGGAGGGCCGCAGATACGCAGTATTTT
CASSRSSGRAADTQYF
>TRBJ1-5|-|TRBV4-3|-
TGCGCCAGCAGCCAAGATCGGGGGTTTAATCAGCCCCAGCATTTT
CASSQDRGFNQPQHF
>TRBJ2-2|-|TRBV13|few
TGTGCCAGCAGACGCGCAGCTGCCAACACCGGGGAGCTGTTTTTT
CASRRAAANTGELFF
>TRBJ2-2|-|TRBV29-1|-
TGCAGCCGATGGGAGGGGGAGCTGTTTTTT
CSRWEGELFF
>TRBJ1-4|TRBD1|TRBV24-1|-
TGTGCCACCAGTGAGACAGGGGCCATTAATGAAAAACTGTTTTTT
CATSETGAINEKLFF
>TRBJ1-2|-|TRBV20-1|many
TGCAGTGCTAGTTCCATCCTTGGGGGCTACACCTTC
CSASSILGGYTF
>TRBJ1-6|-|TRBV7-2|many
TGTGCCAGCAGCGTCATTGGGGTTGAGCCCCTCCACTTT
CASSVIGVEPLHF
>TRBJ2-3|-|TRBV5-1|-
TGCGCCAGCCTGAATGAGGAGTCAGATACGCAGTATTTT
CASLNEESDTQYF
>TRBJ2-5|TRBD2|TRBV5-1|-
TGCGCCAGCAGCGTAGCTAGCGGGGTAGGGGAGACCCAGTACTTC
CASSVASGVGETQYF
>TRBJ1-1|-|TRBV6-5|few
TGTGCCAGCAGAACCCGGGAAGAGGGAACTGAAGCTTTCTTT
CASRTREEGTEAFF
>TRBJ2-7|-|TRBV3-1|-
TGTGCCAGCAGCCAAGTTGGGTCAGCCTACGAGCAGTACTTC
CASSQVGSAYEQYF
>TRBJ1-2|-|TRBV12-3/TRBV12-4|many
TGTGCCAGCAGAACTGCCGGGACACGGAAAGGCTACACCTTC
CASRTAGTRKGYTF
>TRBJ1-5|-|TRBV6-4|-
TGTGCCAGCAGTTACCCCTTAGGCTGGAGTCAGCCCCAGCATTTT
CASSYPLGWSQPQHF
>TRBJ1-5|TRBD1|TRBV2|-
TGTGCCAGCAGTGATCCGATAGGGGACAGGACCCTTGAGGGCAATCAGCCCCAGCATTTT
CASSDPIGDRTLEGNQPQHF
>TRBJ2-2|TRBD1|TRBV11-2|-
TGTGCCAGCAGCCCACCGACAGGGACCGGGGAGCTGTTTTTT
CASSPPTGTGELFF
>TRBJ2-7|TRBD1|TRBV7-9|-
TGTGCCACCAGTGAGACAGGGATATACGAGCAGTACTTC
CATSETGIYEQYF
>TRBJ1-1|TRBD1|TRBV12-3/TRBV12-4|many
TGTGCCAGCACCACACCGGGACAGGGCGCTTTCTTT
CASTTPGQGAFF
>TRBJ2-7|TRBD2|TRBV7-3|-
TGTGCCAGCAGCCTCACTAGCGGGGGCTACGAGCAGTACTTC
CASSLTSGGYEQYF
>TRBJ2-5|TRBD2|TRBV15|-
TGTGCCACCAGCAGATCCGGGACTAGCGGTCAAGAGACCCAGTACTTC
CATSRSGTSGQETQYF
>TRBJ2-3|-|TRBV20-1|many
TGCAGTGCCCTAGGTGCGACCACAGATACGCAGTATTTT
CSALGATTDTQYF
>TRBJ2-7|TRBD1|TRBV4-1|few
TGCGCCAGCAGCCAAGAAGGGGACAGGACTCAACCGTCCTACGAGCAGTACTTC
CASSQEGDRTQPSYEQYF
>TRBJ1-1|TRBD1|TRBV7-2|many
TGTGCCAGCAGCTCGACCCGACAGGGGTCGGACACTGAAGCTTTCTTT
CASSSTRQGSDTEAFF
>TRBJ2-7|TRBD2|TRBV19|few
TGTGCCAGTAGTCCCTTGTATCTAGCGGGGGATCACTACGAGCAGTACTTC
CASSPLYLAGDHYEQYF
>TRBJ1-2|-|TRBV29-1|-
TGCAGCGCCCGTAAAGGGAACTATGGCTACACCTTC
CSARKGNYGYTF